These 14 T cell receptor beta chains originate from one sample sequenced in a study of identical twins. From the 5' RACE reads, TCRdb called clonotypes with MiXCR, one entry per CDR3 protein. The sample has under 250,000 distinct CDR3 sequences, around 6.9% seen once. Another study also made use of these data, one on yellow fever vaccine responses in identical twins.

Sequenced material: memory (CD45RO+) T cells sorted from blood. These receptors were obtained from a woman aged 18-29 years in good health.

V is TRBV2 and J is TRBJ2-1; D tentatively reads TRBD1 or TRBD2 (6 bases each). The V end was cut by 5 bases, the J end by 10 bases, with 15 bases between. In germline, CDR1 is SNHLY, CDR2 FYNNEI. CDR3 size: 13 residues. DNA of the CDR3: TGTGCCAGCAGTACCAGGGGTCGGGAGGAGCAGTTCTTC. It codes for CASSTRGREEQFF.

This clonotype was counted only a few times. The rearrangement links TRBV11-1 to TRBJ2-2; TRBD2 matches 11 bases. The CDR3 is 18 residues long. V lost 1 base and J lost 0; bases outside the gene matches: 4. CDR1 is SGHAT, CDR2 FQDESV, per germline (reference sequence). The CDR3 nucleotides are TGTGCCAGCAGCTTAGGCCTAGCGGGGGGACCGAACACCGGGGAGCTGTTTTTT. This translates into CASSLGLAGGPNTGELFF.

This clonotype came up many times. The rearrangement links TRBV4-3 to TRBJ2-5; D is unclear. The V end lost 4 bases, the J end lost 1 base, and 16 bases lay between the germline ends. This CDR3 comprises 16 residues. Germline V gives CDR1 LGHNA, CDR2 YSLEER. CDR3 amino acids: CASSLLQAQSQETQYF. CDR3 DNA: TGCGCCAGCAGCCTCTTGCAAGCGCAGAGCCAAGAGACCCAGTACTTC.

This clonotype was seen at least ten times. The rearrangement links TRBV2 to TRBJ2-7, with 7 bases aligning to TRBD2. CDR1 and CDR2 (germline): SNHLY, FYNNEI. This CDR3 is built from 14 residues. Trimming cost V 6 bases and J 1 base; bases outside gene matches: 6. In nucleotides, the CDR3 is TGTGCCAGCAGGGGGGGGTCCGCATCCTACGAGCAGTACTTC. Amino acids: CASRGGSASYEQYF. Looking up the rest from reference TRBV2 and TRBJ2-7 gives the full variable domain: EPEVTQTPSHQVTQMGQEVILRCVPISNHLYFYWYRQILGQKVEFLVSFYNNEISEKSEIFDDQFSVERPDGSNFTLKIRSTKLEDSAMYFCASRGGSASYEQYFGPGTRLTVT.

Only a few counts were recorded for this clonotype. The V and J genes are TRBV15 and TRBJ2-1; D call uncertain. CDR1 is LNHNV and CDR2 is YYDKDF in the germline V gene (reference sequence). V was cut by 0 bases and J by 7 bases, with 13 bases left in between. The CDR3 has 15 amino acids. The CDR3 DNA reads TGTGCCACCAGCAGAGATATGGGTAGTGGGAATGAGCAGTTCTTC. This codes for CATSRDMGSGNEQFF.

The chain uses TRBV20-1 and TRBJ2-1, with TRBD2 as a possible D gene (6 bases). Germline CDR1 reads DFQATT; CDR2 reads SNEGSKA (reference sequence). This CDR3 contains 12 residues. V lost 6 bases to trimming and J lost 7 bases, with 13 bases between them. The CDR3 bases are TGCAGTGCGCCCCAGACTAGAAATGAGCAGTTCTTC. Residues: CSAPQTRNEQFF.

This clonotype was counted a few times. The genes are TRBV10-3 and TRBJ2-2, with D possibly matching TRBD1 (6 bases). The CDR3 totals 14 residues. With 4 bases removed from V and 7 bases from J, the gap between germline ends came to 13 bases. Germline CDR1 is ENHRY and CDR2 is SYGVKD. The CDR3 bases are TGTGCCATCAGTGGGGGGCAGGGCGGCGGGGAGCTGTTTTTT. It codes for CAISGGQGGGELFF.

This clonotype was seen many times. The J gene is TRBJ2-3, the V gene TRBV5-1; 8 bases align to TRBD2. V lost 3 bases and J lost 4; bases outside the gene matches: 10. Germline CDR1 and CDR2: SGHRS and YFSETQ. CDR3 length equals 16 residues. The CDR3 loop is CASSSQPGTRADTQYF. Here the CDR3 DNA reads TGCGCCAGCAGCTCGCAACCCGGGACTAGGGCAGATACGCAGTATTTT. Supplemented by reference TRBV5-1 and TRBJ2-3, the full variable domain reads KAGVTQTPRYLIKTRGQQVTLSCSPISGHRSVSWYQQTPGQGLQFLFEYFSETQRNKGNFPGRFSGRQFSNSRSEMNVSTLELGDSALYLCASSSQPGTRADTQYFGPGTRLTVL.

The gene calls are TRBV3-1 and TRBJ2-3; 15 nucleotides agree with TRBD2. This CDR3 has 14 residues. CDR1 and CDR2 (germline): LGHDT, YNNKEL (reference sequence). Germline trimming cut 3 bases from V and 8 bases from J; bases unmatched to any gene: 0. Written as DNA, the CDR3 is TGTGCCAGCAGCCAGGGACTAGCGGGAGGTACGCAGTATTTT. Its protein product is CASSQGLAGGTQYF.

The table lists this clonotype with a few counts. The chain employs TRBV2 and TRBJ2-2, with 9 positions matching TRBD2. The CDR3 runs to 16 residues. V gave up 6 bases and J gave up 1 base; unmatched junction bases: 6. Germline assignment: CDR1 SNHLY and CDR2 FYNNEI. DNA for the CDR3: TGTGCCAGCAGAGCGGGACTAGCATTGAACACCGGGGAGCTGTTTTTT. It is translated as CASRAGLALNTGELFF.

Here the CDR3 reads CASSSNSFHEQFF. CDR3 in DNA: TGTGCCAGCAGCTCAAACAGTTTTCATGAGCAGTTCTTC. The rearrangement joins TRBV7-9 to TRBJ2-1; D gene unclear. Germline lookup yields CDR1 SEHNR and CDR2 FQNEAQ (reference sequence). This CDR3 is 13 amino acids long. The ends were cut back, 4 bases at V and 8 bases at J, with 12 bases in the middle.

The CDR3: CSARVTEYEQYF. CDR3 nucleotide sequence: TGCAGTGCTAGAGTAACAGAGTACGAGCAGTACTTC. The V and J genes are TRBV20-1 and TRBJ2-7, with D unresolved. The CDR3 loop spans 12 amino acids. Trimming pared 1 base from V and 4 bases from J, leaving 8 bases between. Germline V gene lookup returns CDR1 DFQATT and CDR2 SNEGSKA (reference sequence).

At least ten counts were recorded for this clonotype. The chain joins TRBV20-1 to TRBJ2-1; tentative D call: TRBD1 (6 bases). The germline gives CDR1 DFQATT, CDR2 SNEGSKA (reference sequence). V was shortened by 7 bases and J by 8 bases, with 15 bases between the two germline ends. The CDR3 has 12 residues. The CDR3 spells CSDRAFMHEQFF. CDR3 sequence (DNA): TGCAGTGACAGGGCGTTCATGCATGAGCAGTTCTTC.

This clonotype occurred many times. DNA for the CDR3: TGCGCCAGCAGCTTTCCTCCAGGGCCTGACCTTTACAATGAGCAGTTCTTC. Its translation is CASSFPPGPDLYNEQFF. The chain joins TRBV5-1 to TRBJ2-1; TRBD1 is a possible D gene (5 bases). This CDR3 is 17 amino acids long. Germline V gene sequence: CDR1 SGHRS, CDR2 YFSETQ. The V end lost 2 bases, the J end lost 4 bases, and 19 bases lay between the germline ends.